This note documents a single T cell receptor beta chain sequence. This clonotype was seen repeatedly, ten times or more. Its antigen is still unknown. Base quality data are lacking; no much larger clone is found one base away. The source of the sample is a study of CD8 T cells in ankylosing spondylitis (dated by TCRdb to about 2017). Study-level background: The study set out to find disease-linked TCR variants by profiling T cell receptor beta repertoires in ankylosing spondylitis patients and healthy donors. The whole study cohort included about a hundred healthy donors and some 27 ankylosing spondylitis patients. Peripheral blood was sampled, and synovial fluid was additionally collected from ankylosing spondylitis patients. Summary of the overall study and its limitations: Blood from ankylosing spondylitis patients appeared to be characterized by a TCR beta motif made up of seven or eight highly homologous amino acid variants. Some TCR beta motif variants had previously been reported in synovial fluid and blood of reactive arthritis patients, which suggested common disease-initiation mechanisms. A CD8+ phenotype was shown by the disease-linked clones, which were found at relatively low frequencies in peripheral blood. The disease-linked clones were reported to be significantly enriched in matched synovial fluid samples from ankylosing spondylitis patients.

The CDR3 runs 12 amino acids, cysteine and phenylalanine included. CDR3 DNA is the only sequence kept; it has 36 bases, read in frame from the first base. From a lookup of the germline V gene (reference sequence), CDR1 and CDR2 are SGHAT and FQDESV. Here V drops 5 bases and J drops 7 bases, and the junction holds 4 bases not matched to any gene. TCRdb records Illumina HiSeq 2500 as the sequencer. Quantitative 5'-RACE with molecular barcodes was the method used to prepare the TCR beta libraries. Per the original workflow: A new computational method, built on a probabilistic model of VDJ rearrangement, was used to identify disease-linked TCR variants. Clones were called with MiXCR by TCRdb after fastp trimmed the public reads at Q25, and only in-frame beta chains were retained. Rows matching on CDR3 protein sequence are summarized as one entry with the most common DNA and genes. What appears here as the V and J calls and clone size reflects TCRdb's work, not the paper's. In this sample the table shows 130,000 or so distinct CDR3 sequences, around 7% of which occur a single time. The ten top clones hold 9% to 15% of the sample.

The TCR was taken from a male donor with ankylosing spondylitis or in good health (not recorded which). Sample: blood, either unsorted or a sorted T cell fraction (not recorded which). The chain is made from TRBV11-1 and TRBJ2-5; 7 bases in the middle match TRBD1. The CDR3 region reads CASSPTGLTQYF. The nucleotide sequence reads TGTGCCAGCAGCCCGACAGGGTTGACCCAGTACTTC.